The 9 T cell receptor beta chains listed next were all sequenced from one sample in a study of CD4+ T cells in melanoma. Sequencing was performed with immunoSEQ multiplex PCR; in TCRdb, only in-frame clones are kept and a portion is missing. The data contain 20,000 to 25,000 clones, 78% of them singletons. These receptors originate from a human donor with melanoma.

The CDR3 coding sequence is TGTGCCAGTAGTCCCAGTATTCGGGGGGCGAACACTGAAGCTTTCTTT. Translation gives CASSPSIRGANTEAFF. The gene calls are TRBV19 and TRBJ1-1; tentatively, D is TRBD1 (6 bases). Deletions cut 5 bases from V and 1 base from J, with 17 bases between. CDR1 LNHDA and CDR2 SQIVND come from the germline V gene (reference sequence). The CDR3 is made up of 16 amino acids.

The genes are TRBV5-1 and TRBJ2-5; TRBD1 is a possible D gene (7 bases). Germline V CDR1 and CDR2: SGHRS, YFSETQ. Trimming cost V 2 bases and J 5 bases, with 10 bases left between them. This CDR3 is 13 amino acids long. The CDR3 DNA reads as TGCGCCAGCAGCTTACCAGGGGGGGAGACCCAGTACTTC. This codes for CASSLPGGETQYF.

The V and J genes are TRBV20-1 and TRBJ1-1, with D perhaps matching TRBD1 (5 bases). Germline V gives CDR1 DFQATT, CDR2 SNEGSKA (reference sequence). With 6 bases removed from V and 8 bases from J, the gap between germline ends came to 13 bases. The length of the CDR3 is 11 residues. The CDR3 DNA sequence: TGCAGTGCCCGATACAGGAGAGAAGCTTTCTTT. Translation gives CSARYRREAFF.

The rearrangement links TRBV6-5 to TRBJ1-3, with TRBD1 as a possible D gene (6 bases). V lost 8 bases and J 2 bases, leaving 16 bases between the germline ends. Looked up from germline, CDR1 is MNHEY and CDR2 is SVGAGI. CDR3 size: 15 residues. The CDR3 region is CASCLTGRAGNTIYF. CDR3 bases: TGTGCCAGCTGCCTGACAGGACGGGCTGGAAACACCATATATTTT.

As to this clone: At one boundary the junction diverges from the germline segment, which might be a read error. V is TRBV30 and J is TRBJ2-1, with a possible D match to TRBD2 (5 bases). The CDR3 runs to 13 residues. CDR1 is GTSNPN, CDR2 SVGIG, per germline (reference sequence). CDR3 protein: CAWSRGYGDTVIF. In nucleotides, the CDR3 is TGTGCCTGGAGCCGTGGGTACGGGGATACAGTCATCTTC.

This chain connects TRBV9 to TRBJ2-3; D tentatively reads TRBD1 or TRBD2 (5 bases each). Germline V gives CDR1 SGDLS, CDR2 YYNGEE. Trimming stripped 0 bases from V and 6 bases from J, with 11 bases between. This CDR3 is built from 14 residues. The CDR3 coding sequence is TGTGCCAGCAGCGTAGCCCGCAGGGAGGATACGCAGTATTTT. Residues: CASSVARREDTQYF.

The sample holds a few counts of this clone. This chain connects TRBV29-1 to TRBJ2-1; D gene ambiguous. The V gene lost 7 bases and the J gene lost 10 bases, with 20 bases spanning the gap. Germline CDR1 and CDR2: SQVTM and ANQGSEA. There are 13 residues in the CDR3. The CDR3 DNA reads TGCAGCGCCAGATTCTCAATGGGTGGGGAGCAGTTCTTC. This translates into CSARFSMGGEQFF.

This chain joins TRBV5-1 and TRBJ2-3, with TRBD2 as a possible D gene (6 bases). CDR3 size: 17 residues. Deletions cut 0 bases from V and 6 bases from J, with 20 bases between. Germline CDR1 and CDR2: SGHRS and YFSETQ. CDR3 protein: CASSLGGGGFIQDTQYF. For the CDR3, the DNA is TGCGCCAGCAGCTTGGGAGGTGGGGGGTTCATTCAGGATACGCAGTATTTT.

The chain combines TRBV28 with TRBJ2-5; no definite D call. The better agreement between TRBJ2-7 and the DNA end casts doubt on the J call. The CDR3 is 13 residues long. Germline-derived CDR1 and CDR2 are MDHEN and SYDVKM. CDR3 sequence (DNA): TGTGCCAGCAGTTTAGTACAGAGCTACGAGCAGTACTTC. Translation: CASSLVQSYEQYF.